Given below is one T cell receptor beta chain in context. Antigen specificity is unknown. Germline CDR1 and CDR2: ENHRY and SYGVKD. The CDR3 covers 13 residues. V was pared by 6 bases and J by 3 bases, with 11 bases between. From the reads, TCRdb called clonotypes with MiXCR, one entry per CDR3 protein. The table shows roughly 120,000 distinct CDR3 sequences, with 32% occurring only once. The sample comes from a study of T cell repertoires in cytomegalovirus infection. General study points: The response measured ex vivo was dominated by TCR beta clonotypes (HLA-C-restricted and CMV-specific). Carriage of CMV together with the relevant HLA was identifiable through cumulative public TCR beta family frequency.

The chain couples TRBV10-3 to TRBJ1-1; maybe TRBD1 (5 bases). The clonotype originates from a human donor in good health (CMV status not recorded). Some clones in this sample may be carry-over from other donors' samples. Sequencing was performed on CD8+ T cells from cultured PBMCs, taken from culture after CMV antigen stimulation. The CDR3 here is CAISQTGDTEAFF. DNA of the CDR3: TGTGCCATCAGCCAAACAGGAGACACTGAAGCTTTCTTT.